This record looks at one T cell receptor (beta chain) sequence and its context. This sample stems from a study of control samples from healthy donors and cancer patients. The data were produced by immunoSEQ multiplex PCR, yet TCRdb's version contains in-frame clones alone and is incomplete. The profile shows about 95,000 clones, 88% of them singletons. The CDR3 has 12 amino acids. CDR1 KGHSH and CDR2 LQKENI come from the germline V gene. The V end lost 5 bases, the J end lost 5 bases, and 7 bases lay between the germline ends. The source material was blood. This sequence was found in a woman aged 70-85 years in good health. The rearrangement uses TRBV18 and TRBJ1-5; no clear D. CDR3 amino acids: CASSGRDQPQHF. The CDR3 region has the DNA TGTGCCAGCTCAGGAAGAGATCAGCCCCAGCATTTT.